Listed below are T cell receptor beta chains from one sample, sequenced in a study of OX40 agonist ivuxolimab in advanced cancers. The data were produced by immunoSEQ multiplex PCR, yet TCRdb's version contains in-frame clones alone and is incomplete. The sample records approximately 50,000 clones, roughly 94% being singletons. This specimen consisted of CD4+ or CD8+ T cells sorted from blood, obtained in a trial of the OX40 agonist ivuxolimab. The receptors here all came from an adult with an advanced solid tumor such as melanoma, head and neck, liver or kidney cancer. CDR3s include the opening cysteine and the closing phenylalanine or tryptophan. The D gene is left open where the match is weak. The size entry is marked missing in some rows and otherwise reads once, few, many or a size class.

TRBD2	TRBV4-3	TRBJ2-7	.	CASSQGAGTRGEQYF	TGCGCCAGCAGCCAAGGCGCCGGGACTAGGGGTGAGCAGTACTTC
TRBD2	TRBV5-6	TRBJ2-3	.	CASSGGTSGNPDTQYF	TGTGCCAGCAGCGGGGGGACTAGCGGGAATCCAGATACGCAGTATTTT
.	TRBV5-1	TRBJ2-1	.	CASSLSGSSYNEQFF	TGCGCCAGCAGCTTGTCGGGCTCCTCCTACAATGAGCAGTTCTTC
TRBD2	TRBV5-6	TRBJ2-1	.	CASSPTGTSGGLEQFF	TGTGCCAGCAGCCCTACCGGGACTAGCGGGGGACTTGAGCAGTTCTTC
.	TRBV27	TRBJ1-2	.	CASSFASGGSGYTF	TGTGCCAGCAGTTTCGCGTCGGGGGGCTCTGGCTACACCTTC
.	TRBV30	TRBJ2-7	.	CALKVGGSYEQYF	TGTGCCTTGAAGGTTGGGGGATCCTACGAGCAGTACTTC
.	TRBV5-1	TRBJ2-5	once	CASSLSRKTQYF	TGCGCCAGCAGCTTGAGTCGGAAGACCCAGTACTTC
TRBD2	TRBV7-7	TRBJ2-5	.	CASSQGTSGRETQYF	TGTGCTAGCAGCCAGGGAACTAGCGGGAGGGAAACCCAGTACTTC
TRBD1	TRBV27	TRBJ2-3	.	CASSLMGQGLSSGASPSTDTQYF	TGTGCCAGCAGTTTAATGGGACAGGGGCTATCTAGCGGCGCGAGCCCCAGCACAGATACGCAGTATTTT
.	TRBV11-1	TRBJ2-7	.	CASSLGDLEQYF	TGTGCCAGCAGCTTAGGGGATCTCGAGCAGTACTTC
TRBD2	TRBV7-6	TRBJ2-5	once	CASSPSSSGSRETQYF	TGTGCCAGCAGCCCCTCCTCTAGCGGGAGTAGAGAGACCCAGTACTTC
.	TRBV6-1	TRBJ1-1	.	CASSWGSNTEAFF	TGTGCCAGCAGTTGGGGGTCGAACACTGAAGCTTTCTTT
.	TRBV6-5	TRBJ2-1	.	CASKGVGRNEQFF	TGTGCCAGCAAGGGAGTGGGACGCAATGAGCAGTTCTTC
.	TRBV2	TRBJ1-1	.	CASRPTGSHWNTEAFF	TGTGCCAGCAGACCTACAGGGTCACACTGGAACACTGAAGCTTTCTTT
TRBD1	TRBV27	TRBJ2-7	.	CASSLTGVNEQYF	TGTGCCAGCAGTTTAACAGGGGTCAACGAGCAGTACTTC
.	TRBV27	TRBJ2-7	.	CASSLATDSSYEQYF	TGTGCCAGCAGTCTCGCAACAGACAGTTCCTACGAGCAGTACTTC
TRBD1	TRBV29-1	TRBJ1-2	.	CSVAALGQGIYGYTF	TGCAGCGTTGCTGCGTTGGGACAGGGGATTTATGGCTACACCTTC
TRBD2	TRBV7-6	TRBJ2-5	.	CASSFPPTSGQETQYF	TGTGCCAGCAGCTTCCCCCCTACTAGCGGTCAAGAGACCCAGTACTTC
.	TRBV29-1	TRBJ2-1	once	CSVEDDRKSYNEQFF	TGCAGCGTTGAAGATGACAGGAAATCCTACAATGAGCAGTTCTTC
TRBD2	TRBV7-6	TRBJ2-2	once	CASSDGLALNTGELFF	TGTGCCAGCAGCGACGGACTAGCGCTGAACACCGGGGAGCTGTTTTTT
.	TRBV9	TRBJ2-7	.	CASSPGNSYEQYF	TGTGCCAGCAGCCCCGGGAACTCCTACGAGCAGTACTTC